Below are 28 T cell receptor beta chains sequenced from a single sample in a study of T cell repertoires in cytomegalovirus infection. These TCRs are of unknown antigen specificity. TCRdb re-analysed the reads in MiXCR, keeping a single row per CDR3 protein. The table lists approximately 910,000 distinct CDR3 sequences, about a third of them singletons. The material was cultured CD8+ T cells from PBMCs, obtained from culture after CMV antigen stimulation. The receptors here all came from a human donor in good health (CMV status not recorded). Some clones in this sample may be carry-over from other donors' samples.

This chain connects TRBV20-1 to TRBJ2-5; weak D call: TRBD2 (5 bases). The germline V gene encodes CDR1 DFQATT and CDR2 SNEGSKA (reference sequence). This CDR3 is built from 17 residues. Trimming pared 3 bases from V and 7 bases from J, leaving 27 bases between. The CDR3 nucleotides read TGCAGTGCTAGTTTGCAGCGGTATACACCACCGAAGAGGACCCAGTACTTC. Protein product: CSASLQRYTPPKRTQYF.

The chain is built from TRBV19 and TRBJ2-3; D could derive from TRBD1 or TRBD2 (5 bases each). Germline V lookup: CDR1 LNHDA, CDR2 SQIVND (reference sequence). Trimming left V 3 bases short and J 0 bases short, with 13 bases between. The CDR3 sequence is 16 residues long. CDR3 nucleotides: TGTGCCAGTAGTATCACGGGACCGCCTAGCACAGATACGCAGTATTTT. Protein product: CASSITGPPSTDTQYF.

In this sample, this clonotype turned up a few times. V is TRBV28 and J is TRBJ2-5, with 11 bases matching TRBD1. Trimming at V came to 2 bases and at J to 4 bases, leaving 6 bases not matched to a gene. Looked up from germline, CDR1 is MDHEN and CDR2 is SYDVKM. The CDR3 has 16 residues. CDR3 amino acids: CASSLASGQGVETQYF. In nucleotides, the CDR3 is TGTGCCAGCAGTTTAGCCTCGGGACAGGGGGTAGAGACCCAGTACTTC.

J is TRBJ1-3 and V is TRBV16, with D hard to call. This CDR3 spans 15 amino acids. From germline, CDR1 is KGHSY and CDR2 FQNENV. The V and J ends lost 2 bases and 2 bases respectively, with 10 bases between them. The DNA for the CDR3 is TGTGCCAGCAGCCAAAAAGCCGGGGCTGGAAACACCATATATTTT. Translated: CASSQKAGAGNTIYF.

The chain links TRBV4-1 to TRBJ2-6, with a weak D call TRBD1 (6 bases). The CDR3 length is 15 residues. V gave up 1 base and J gave up 2 bases, with 6 bases separating them. Germline CDR1 is MGHRA and CDR2 is YSYEKL. The CDR3 DNA follows: TGCGCCAGCAGCCAAGGGGGGCCTGGGGCCAACGTCCTGACTTTC. This translates into CASSQGGPGANVLTF.

A single count supports this clonotype. V usage is TRBV29-1 and J usage is TRBJ2-5, with D perhaps TRBD1 (5 bases). Deletions cut 4 bases from V and 5 bases from J, with 8 bases between. The CDR3 is 11 amino acids. Germline CDR1 reads SQVTM; CDR2 reads ANQGSEA. CDR3 amino acids: CSVVQGETQYF. The CDR3 region has the DNA TGCAGCGTTGTCCAGGGTGAGACCCAGTACTTC. Together with reference TRBV29-1 and TRBJ2-5, the CDR3 gives the full variable domain: SAVISQKPSRDICQRGTSLTIQCQVDSQVTMMFWYRQQPGQSLTLIATANQGSEATYESGFVIDKFPISRPNLTFSTLTVSNMSPEDSSIYLCSVVQGETQYFGPGTRLLVL.

This clonotype was recorded many times. This chain connects TRBV7-8 to TRBJ2-7, with D possibly matching TRBD2 (5 bases). Per germline, CDR1 SGHVS and CDR2 FQNEAQ. The V and J ends lost 5 bases and 3 bases respectively, with 17 bases between them. CDR3 length equals 15 residues. CDR3 residues: CASSPYEAVSYEQYV. In DNA, the CDR3 is TGTGCCAGCAGCCCCTACGAAGCGGTGAGCTACGAGCAGTACGTC.

Ten or more counts support this clonotype. The V call is TRBV19, the J call TRBJ2-3; 7 positions match TRBD2. Trimming cost V 6 bases and J 0 bases; bases outside gene matches: 9. The CDR3 sequence is 16 residues long. Germline V gene data show CDR1 as LNHDA and CDR2 as SQIVND (reference sequence). The CDR3 DNA reads TGTGCCAGTAGGCCCCTCAGCGGGGATAGCACAGATACGCAGTATTTT. It specifies CASRPLSGDSTDTQYF.

This chain links TRBV6-5 with TRBJ1-1; D is unclear. Germline CDR1 MNHEY, CDR2 SVGAGI. The ends were cut back, 5 bases at V and 4 bases at J, with 14 bases in the middle. The CDR3 consists of 14 residues. Here the CDR3 reads CASSIRDSSTEAFF. The CDR3 DNA reads as TGTGCCAGCAGTATCCGGGATAGCAGCACTGAAGCTTTCTTT.

This chain joins TRBV10-3 and TRBJ2-2; D is unresolved. CDR1 and CDR2 from the germline V gene are ENHRY and SYGVKD. V was pared by 9 bases and J by 0 bases, with 5 bases between. This CDR3 has 12 amino acids. CDR3 DNA: TGTGCCATAACATCGAACACCGGGGAGCTGTTTTTT. Protein sequence: CAITSNTGELFF.

The chain joins TRBV2 to TRBJ1-2; D not certain. The CDR3 length is 14 residues. The V gene lost 5 bases and the J gene lost 4 bases, with 14 bases spanning the gap. CDR1 is SNHLY and CDR2 is FYNNEI in the germline V gene. Here the CDR3 DNA reads TGTGCCAGCAGTCGATCGGGGAACATCTATGGCTACACCTTC. Its translation is CASSRSGNIYGYTF.

This clonotype was seen only a few times. The chain uses TRBV15 and TRBJ2-7, with 7 bases lining up with TRBD2. The V and J ends lost 4 bases and 0 bases, in that order; junction bases with no gene match: 9. Germline-derived CDR1 and CDR2 are LNHNV and YYDKDF (reference sequence). The CDR3 has 16 residues. In DNA form, the CDR3 reads TGTGCCACCAGCACCTCCTGGGGGGGATTCTCCTACGAGCAGTACTTC. Translating gives CATSTSWGGFSYEQYF.

This clonotype was observed a handful of times. V is TRBV4-1 and J is TRBJ2-1; TRBD2 matches at 10 bases. Germline assignment: CDR1 MGHRA and CDR2 YSYEKL. V gave up 0 bases and J gave up 6 bases; unmatched junction bases: 5. The CDR3 spans 16 residues. CDR3 amino acids: CASSQDTAGGLNEQFF. CDR3 nucleotide sequence: TGCGCCAGCAGCCAAGATACAGCGGGGGGGCTCAATGAGCAGTTCTTC.

The gene calls are TRBV6-2 or TRBV6-3 and TRBJ2-5; D is possibly TRBD1 (7 bases). This CDR3 has 17 residues. Germline CDR1 is MNHEY and CDR2 is SVGEGT. V lost 0 bases and J lost 5, with 19 bases in between. The CDR3 region has the DNA TGTGCCAGCAGTTACTCCTGGTTGACAGGGAGCGGGGAGACCCAGTACTTC. This gives the protein CASSYSWLTGSGETQYF.

The gene calls are TRBV6-5 and TRBJ2-7, with D uncertain. Germline V lookup: CDR1 MNHEY, CDR2 SVGAGI. CDR3 size: 13 residues. Between the trimmed V and J ends, which lost 2 bases and 7 bases, there was a span of 12 bases. In DNA form, the CDR3 reads TGTGCCAGCAGTTACAGGGCGGCAGGAGAGCAGTACTTC. It codes for CASSYRAAGEQYF.

The gene calls are TRBV7-6 and TRBJ1-1; 11 nucleotides agree with TRBD1. The CDR3 contains 15 residues. The germline V gene encodes CDR1 SGHVS and CDR2 FNYEAQ. Losses at the gene ends were 5 bases for V and 5 bases for J; bases not matched to a gene: 7. For the CDR3, the DNA is TGTGCCAGCAGCCCTCCGGGACAGGGGGTTACTGAAGCTTTCTTT. It translates to CASSPPGQGVTEAFF. The full variable domain, in which reference TRBV7-6 and TRBJ1-1 provide the parts outside the CDR3, is GAGVSQSPRYKVTKRGQDVALRCDPISGHVSLYWYRQALGQGPEFLTYFNYEAQQDKSGLPNDRFSAERPEGSISTLTIQRTEQRDSAMYRCASSPPGQGVTEAFFGQGTRLTVV.

The chain combines TRBV7-6 with TRBJ2-1, with 8 bases matching TRBD2. The CDR3 loop spans 14 amino acids. CDR1 is SGHVS and CDR2 is FNYEAQ in the germline V gene. Trimming took 10 bases from V and 5 from J; bases not matched to a gene: 10. The DNA of the CDR3 is TGTGCCACCCGACCGAGCGGGGGCCACAATGAGCAGTTCTTC. Amino acid sequence: CATRPSGGHNEQFF. Supplemented by reference TRBV7-6 and TRBJ2-1, the full variable domain reads GAGVSQSPRYKVTKRGQDVALRCDPISGHVSLYWYRQALGQGPEFLTYFNYEAQQDKSGLPNDRFSAERPEGSISTLTIQRTEQRDSAMYRCATRPSGGHNEQFFGPGTRLTVL.

This chain connects TRBV7-8 to TRBJ1-2; D remains unclear. The V end lost 5 bases, the J end lost 5 bases, and 12 bases lay between the germline ends. CDR3 length: 13 residues. Germline loops: CDR1 SGHVS, CDR2 FQNEAQ. CDR3: CASSRLRGYGYTF. CDR3 nucleotide sequence: TGTGCCAGCAGCCGCCTCCGGGGTTATGGCTACACCTTC.

In its sample, this clonotype was seen a few times. The chain is built from TRBV19 and TRBJ2-3; tentatively, D is TRBD1 (6 bases). The V end lost 4 bases, the J end lost 4 bases, and 12 bases lay between the germline ends. Germline V gene data show CDR1 as LNHDA and CDR2 as SQIVND (reference sequence). The CDR3 is made up of 14 amino acids. CDR3 region: CASSSWGLADTQYF. The CDR3 nucleotides are TGTGCCAGTAGTAGCTGGGGGCTGGCAGATACGCAGTATTTT.

The chain is built from TRBV5-5 and TRBJ2-3; 10 bases fit TRBD1. The CDR3 extends over 14 amino acids. With 2 bases clipped from V and 7 bases from J, the junction kept 4 bases outside the gene matches. CDR1 and CDR2 (germline): SGHKS, YYEKEE (reference sequence). This chain's CDR3 is CASSFGTGDHTQYF. DNA of the CDR3: TGTGCCAGCAGCTTTGGGACAGGGGACCATACGCAGTATTTT.

This clonotype was found a few times. The chain uses TRBV4-1 and TRBJ1-5; tentative D call: TRBD1 (5 bases). CDR1 is MGHRA, CDR2 YSYEKL, per germline. The CDR3 sequence is 17 residues long. Trimming pared 1 base from V and 3 bases from J, leaving 16 bases between. The CDR3 DNA is TGCGCCAGCAGCCAAGTTTCGGGGGTCCTTAACAATCAGCCCCAGCATTTT. This encodes CASSQVSGVLNNQPQHF.

The CDR3: CATGTETYEQYF. DNA of the CDR3: TGTGCCACCGGGACAGAGACTTACGAGCAGTACTTC. The rearrangement joins TRBV6-5 to TRBJ2-7, with 7 bases identical to TRBD1. Germline V gene sequence: CDR1 MNHEY, CDR2 SVGAGI. CDR3 length: 12 residues. Trimming cost V 10 bases and J 4 bases; bases outside gene matches: 7.

The J gene is TRBJ2-1, the V gene TRBV15; 7 bases line up with TRBD2. The ends lost 3 bases at V and 0 bases at J; junction bases unmatched: 2. Germline CDR1 and CDR2: LNHNV and YYDKDF (reference sequence). The CDR3 totals 15 residues. The CDR3 DNA sequence: TGTGCCACCAGCAGCGGGGGGAGCTCCTACAATGAGCAGTTCTTC. Amino acids: CATSSGGSSYNEQFF.

This clonotype was seen a single time. A much larger clone lies a single base off, so this may be a read error. V gene TRBV7-6 combines with J gene TRBJ2-3; D is possibly TRBD1 (5 bases). Germline CDR1 and CDR2: SGHVS and FNYEAQ. Trimming removed 1 base from V and 4 bases from J, with 12 bases in between. This CDR3 has 15 residues. CDR3 bases: TGTGCCAGCAGCTTAGGGGGCTGGAAATCAGATACGCAGTATTTT. Protein sequence: CASSLGGWKSDTQYF. The variable domain in full, with the rest retrieved from reference TRBV7-6 and TRBJ2-3, is GAGVSQSPRYKVTKRGQDVALRCDPISGHVSLYWYRQALGQGPEFLTYFNYEAQQDKSGLPNDRFSAERPEGSISTLTIQRTEQRDSAMYRCASSLGGWKSDTQYFGPGTRLTVL.

Details on this clonotype: A much larger clone is a single base away; this may be a read error. The chain joins TRBV12-3 or TRBV12-4 to TRBJ2-1, with D unclear. The V end lost 6 bases, the J end lost 5 bases, and 17 bases lay between the germline ends. The CDR3 runs 15 residues. In DNA, the CDR3 is TGTGCCAGCAGCGAAGCCCGGAACAGAAACAATGAGCAGTTCTTC. Amino acid sequence: CASSEARNRNNEQFF.

The chain recombines TRBV6-1 with TRBJ2-5; D is undetermined. Trimming cost V 6 bases and J 5 bases, with 10 bases left between them. The length of the CDR3 is 12 residues. Germline V CDR1 and CDR2: MNHNS, SASEGT. The CDR3 here is CASRPPRETQYF. The DNA of the CDR3 is TGTGCCAGCAGACCCCCCCGGGAGACCCAGTACTTC.

The table lists this clonotype with many counts. V usage is TRBV7-6 and J usage is TRBJ2-2; 7 nucleotides agree with TRBD2. Unmatched junction bases numbered 8, after V lost 3 bases and J lost 7 bases. CDR1 and CDR2 (germline): SGHVS, FNYEAQ. This CDR3 has 15 residues. The CDR3 region is CASSFSQGRDGELFF. As DNA, the CDR3 is TGTGCCAGCAGCTTCTCCCAAGGGAGGGACGGGGAGCTGTTTTTT.

The gene calls are TRBV27 and TRBJ2-1, with D uncertain. V was clipped by 2 bases and J by 1 base, with 9 bases between them. Germline V gene data show CDR1 as MNHEY and CDR2 as SMNVEV (reference sequence). CDR3 length: 15 amino acids. The CDR3 nucleotides are TGTGCCAGCAGTTTAGTTAAATATTCCTACAATGAGCAGTTCTTC. Protein: CASSLVKYSYNEQFF.